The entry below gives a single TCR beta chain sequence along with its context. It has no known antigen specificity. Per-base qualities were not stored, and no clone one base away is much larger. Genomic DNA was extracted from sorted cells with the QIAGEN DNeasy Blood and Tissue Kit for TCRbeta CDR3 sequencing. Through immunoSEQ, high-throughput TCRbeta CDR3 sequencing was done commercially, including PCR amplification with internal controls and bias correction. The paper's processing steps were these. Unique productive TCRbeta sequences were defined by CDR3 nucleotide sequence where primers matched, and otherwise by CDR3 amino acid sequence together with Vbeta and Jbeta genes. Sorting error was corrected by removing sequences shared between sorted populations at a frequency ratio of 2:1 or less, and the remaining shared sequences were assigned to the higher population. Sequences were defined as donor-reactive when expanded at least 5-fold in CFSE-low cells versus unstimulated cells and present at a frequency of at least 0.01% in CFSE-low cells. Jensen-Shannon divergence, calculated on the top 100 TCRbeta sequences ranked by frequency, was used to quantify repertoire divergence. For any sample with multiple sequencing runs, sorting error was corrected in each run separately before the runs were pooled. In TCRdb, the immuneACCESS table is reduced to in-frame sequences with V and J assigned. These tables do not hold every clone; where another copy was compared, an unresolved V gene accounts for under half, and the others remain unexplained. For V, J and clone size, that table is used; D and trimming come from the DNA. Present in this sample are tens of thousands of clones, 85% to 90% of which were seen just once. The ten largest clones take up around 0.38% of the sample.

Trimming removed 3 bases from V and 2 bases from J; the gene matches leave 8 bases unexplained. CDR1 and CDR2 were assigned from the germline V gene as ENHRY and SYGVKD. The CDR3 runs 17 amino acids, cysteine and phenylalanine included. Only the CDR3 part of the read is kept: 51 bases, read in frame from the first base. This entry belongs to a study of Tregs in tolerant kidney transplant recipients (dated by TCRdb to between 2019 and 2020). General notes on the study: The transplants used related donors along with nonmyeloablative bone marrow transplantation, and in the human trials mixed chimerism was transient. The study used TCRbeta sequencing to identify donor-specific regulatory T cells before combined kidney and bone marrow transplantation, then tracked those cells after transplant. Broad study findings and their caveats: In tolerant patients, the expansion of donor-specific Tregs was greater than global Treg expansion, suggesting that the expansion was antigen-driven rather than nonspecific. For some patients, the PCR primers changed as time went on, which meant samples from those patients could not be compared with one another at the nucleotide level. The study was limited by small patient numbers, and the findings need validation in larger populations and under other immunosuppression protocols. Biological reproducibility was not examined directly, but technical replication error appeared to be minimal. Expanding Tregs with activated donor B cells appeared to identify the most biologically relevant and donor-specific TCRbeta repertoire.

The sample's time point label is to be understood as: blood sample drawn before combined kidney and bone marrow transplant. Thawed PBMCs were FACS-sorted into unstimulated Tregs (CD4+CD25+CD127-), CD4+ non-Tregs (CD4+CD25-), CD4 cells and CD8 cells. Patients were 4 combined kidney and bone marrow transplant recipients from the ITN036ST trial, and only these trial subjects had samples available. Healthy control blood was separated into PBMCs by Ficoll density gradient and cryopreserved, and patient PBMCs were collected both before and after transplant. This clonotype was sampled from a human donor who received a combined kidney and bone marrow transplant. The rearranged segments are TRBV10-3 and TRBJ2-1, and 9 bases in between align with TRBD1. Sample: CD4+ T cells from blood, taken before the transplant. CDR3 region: CAISDVGTGLAYNEQFF. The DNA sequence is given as TGTGCCATCAGTGATGTGGGGACAGGGTTGGCCTACAATGAGCAGTTCTTC.